The 22 T cell receptor beta chains reported below all come from one sample, sequenced in a study of blood T cell repertoires in COVID-19. Assay: immunoSEQ multiplex PCR; the TCRdb copy retains only in-frame clones and omits some. Here the sample spans under 250,000 clones, about 84% being singletons. Sequencing input: peripheral blood. All receptors derive from a woman aged 80 or over with acute or convalescent COVID-19.

The chain combines TRBV7-9 with TRBJ2-1, with D perhaps matching TRBD2 (5 bases). CDR1 and CDR2 (germline): SEHNR, FQNEAQ (reference sequence). V lost 2 bases and J lost 0, with 11 bases in between. The CDR3 has 16 residues. The CDR3 DNA is TGTGCCAGCAGCTTAAGTCCGGGAATCTCCTACAATGAGCAGTTCTTC. This translates into CASSLSPGISYNEQFF. The variable domain in full, completed from reference TRBV7-9 and TRBJ2-1, reads DTGVSQNPRHKITKRGQNVTFRCDPISEHNRLYWYRQTLGQGPEFLTYFQNEAQLEKSRLLSDRFSAERPKGSFSTLEIQRTEQGDSAMYLCASSLSPGISYNEQFFGPGTRLTVL.

The chain is built from TRBV5-1 and TRBJ2-3; D might be TRBD1 (6 bases). V was trimmed by 5 bases and J by 6 bases, leaving 16 bases between them. This CDR3 has 14 amino acids. In germline, CDR1 is SGHRS, CDR2 YFSETQ. CDR3 in amino acids: CASSSRGGFDTQYF. The CDR3 DNA reads as TGCGCCAGCAGTAGCAGGGGTGGTTTTGATACGCAGTATTTT.

The chain uses TRBV5-1 and TRBJ1-1; the D is unclear. Per the germline V gene, CDR1 is SGHRS and CDR2 is YFSETQ. The germline V and J ends were trimmed by 4 bases and 5 bases, with 18 bases remaining between them. CDR3 length equals 15 residues. CDR3: CASSPGPGEWTEAFF. The CDR3 DNA follows: TGCGCCAGCAGCCCTGGTCCCGGGGAATGGACTGAAGCTTTCTTT.

The chain links TRBV12-5 to TRBJ1-3, with 9 bases aligning to TRBD1. This CDR3 is built from 17 residues. Germline trimming cut 5 bases from V and 2 bases from J; bases unmatched to any gene: 10. Germline CDR1 and CDR2: LGHNT and FRNRAP. The CDR3 nucleotides read TGTGCTAGTGGTACCAAAGGACAGGGGCGAACTGGAAACACCATATATTTT. The encoded protein is CASGTKGQGRTGNTIYF.

This chain connects TRBV24-1 to TRBJ2-2; D possibly corresponds to TRBD2 (6 bases). The CDR3 contains 16 residues. Trimming shortened V by 5 bases and J by 4 bases, and 16 bases separated the two germline ends. Germline V gene lookup returns CDR1 KGHDR and CDR2 SFDVKD. This CDR3 reads CATSGDSSVGTGELFF. DNA for the CDR3: TGTGCCACCAGTGGGGATTCTAGCGTTGGCACCGGGGAGCTGTTTTTT.

V is TRBV7-3 and J is TRBJ2-5, with 8 bases aligning to TRBD2. The CDR3 loop spans 16 amino acids. Germline CDR1 reads SGHTA; CDR2 reads FQGTGA. The V gene end was trimmed by 1 base and the J gene end by 4 bases; junction bases not matched to a gene: 8. DNA of the CDR3: TGTGCCAGCAGCTTAATAGGGGGAGCGGGAGTAGAGACCCAGTACTTC. Protein sequence: CASSLIGGAGVETQYF.

The chain links TRBV14 to TRBJ1-2; maybe TRBD1 (5 bases). V lost 0 bases to trimming and J lost 3 bases, with 17 bases between them. The CDR3 is 17 residues long. Per the germline V gene, CDR1 is SGHDN and CDR2 is FVKESK. CDR3 loop: CASSQDLGGDGDYGYTF. In nucleotides, the CDR3 is TGTGCCAGCAGCCAAGATCTTGGAGGGGATGGCGACTATGGCTACACCTTC.

The V call is TRBV19, the J call TRBJ2-2; 8 bases match TRBD1. CDR1 and CDR2 (germline): LNHDA, SQIVND (reference sequence). The CDR3 runs 18 residues. V dropped 4 bases and J dropped 4; count of bases not matched to a gene: 14. The CDR3 protein is CASSKATGDPSGTGELFF. The CDR3 coding sequence is TGTGCCAGTAGTAAGGCGACAGGGGACCCCTCGGGCACCGGGGAGCTGTTTTTT.

The CDR3 bases are TGTGCCAGCAGTGAAGGGCACCCCGCGGGCGCGGGCTATGGCTACACCTTC. This codes for CASSEGHPAGAGYGYTF. The chain joins TRBV6-1 to TRBJ1-2; D gene ambiguous. Trimming stripped 1 base from V and 4 bases from J, with 19 bases between. The CDR3 totals 17 residues. The germline V gene has CDR1 MNHNS and CDR2 SASEGT.

This chain links TRBV2 with TRBJ1-5, with D tentatively TRBD1 (6 bases). Looked up from germline, CDR1 is SNHLY and CDR2 is FYNNEI. V shed 7 bases and J shed 2 bases, with 15 bases lying between them. This CDR3 comprises 15 residues. The CDR3 nucleotides are TGTGCCAGCAAAAGAGGACAGTCAGGCAATCAGCCCCAGCATTTT. Translation: CASKRGQSGNQPQHF.

This clone was detected a few times. The chain uses TRBV4-2 and TRBJ2-1, with 12 bases aligning to TRBD2. Trimming at V came to 2 bases and at J to 1 base, leaving 0 bases not matched to a gene. The CDR3 spans 16 residues. Germline V gene data show CDR1 as LGHNA and CDR2 as YNFKEQ. The CDR3 nucleotides are TGTGCCAGCAGCCAAACTAGCGGGAGGTCCTACAATGAGCAGTTCTTC. This gives the protein CASSQTSGRSYNEQFF.

The chain is built from TRBV7-9 and TRBJ2-3; 10 nucleotides agree with TRBD2. Looked up from germline, CDR1 is SEHNR and CDR2 is FQNEAQ (reference sequence). The CDR3 extends over 13 amino acids. CDR3 amino acids: CATSGRAADTQYF. The CDR3 nucleotides read TGTGCGACCAGCGGGAGGGCCGCAGATACGCAGTATTTT.

The chain uses TRBV11-2 and TRBJ2-1, with 11 nucleotides matching TRBD2. The CDR3 is 16 residues long. The V and J ends lost 5 bases and 2 bases, in that order; junction bases with no gene match: 5. Per the germline V gene, CDR1 is SGHAT and CDR2 is FQNNGV. The DNA of the CDR3 is TGTGCCAGCAGCCCTCTGACTAGCGGGGCCTACAATGAGCAGTTCTTC. Its protein product is CASSPLTSGAYNEQFF.

Here the CDR3 DNA reads TGTGCCAGCAGCTCCCCAATCACAGATACGCAGTATTTT. It encodes CASSSPITDTQYF. The V gene is TRBV11-3, the J gene TRBJ2-3; no definite D call. V lost 4 bases to trimming and J lost 2 bases, with 7 bases between them. From germline, CDR1 is SGHNT and CDR2 YENEEA. The CDR3 sequence is 13 residues long.

This chain connects TRBV10-3 to TRBJ1-6; a weak D match, TRBD1 (6 bases). Germline assignment: CDR1 ENHRY and CDR2 SYGVKD. The V and J ends lost 7 bases and 6 bases respectively, with 13 bases between them. CDR3 length: 14 amino acids. Here the CDR3 DNA reads TGTGCCATCACCCAGGGACAACGTAATTCACCCCTCCACTTT. Protein: CAITQGQRNSPLHF.

The chain joins TRBV5-1 to TRBJ2-3, with a weak D call TRBD2 (5 bases). Germline CDR1 reads SGHRS; CDR2 reads YFSETQ. Deletions cut 4 bases from V and 5 bases from J, with 8 bases between. This CDR3 has 12 residues. The DNA for the CDR3 is TGCGCCAGCAGCAGGAGCGGAGATACGCAGTATTTT. Encoded protein: CASSRSGDTQYF.

The chain combines TRBV9 with TRBJ2-1, with 10 bases that match TRBD2. Trimming removed 3 bases from V and 9 bases from J; junction bases left unmatched: 9. The CDR3 totals 15 residues. Looked up from germline, CDR1 is SGDLS and CDR2 is YYNGEE. CDR3 nucleotides: TGTGCCAGCAGCGAACTGCAGCTAGCGGGAGTTGAGCAGTTCTTC. Translating it yields CASSELQLAGVEQFF. Filled out from reference TRBV9 and TRBJ2-1, the complete variable domain reads DSGVTQTPKHLITATGQRVTLRCSPRSGDLSVYWYQQSLDQGLQFLIQYYNGEERAKGNILERFSAQQFPDLHSELNLSSLELGDSALYFCASSELQLAGVEQFFGPGTRLTVL.

For this clone: Within the sample, other DNA sequences also encode this same CDR3. The chain joins TRBV5-1 to TRBJ2-2; 8 positions agree with TRBD2. The CDR3 runs 16 residues. The germline CDR1 and CDR2 sequences are SGHRS and YFSETQ. V was pared by 1 base and J by 2 bases, with 4 bases of the junction left unmatched. The DNA of the CDR3 is TGCGCCAGCAGCTTGTTGGCGGGGGGCAACACCGGGGAGCTGTTTTTT. Translation gives CASSLLAGGNTGELFF.

The gene calls are TRBV27 and TRBJ1-2, with 7 bases identical to TRBD1. Germline values: CDR1 MNHEY, CDR2 SMNVEV (reference sequence). With 6 bases clipped from V and 0 bases from J, the junction kept 4 bases outside the gene matches. This CDR3 region has 14 residues. The CDR3 nucleotides read TGTGCCAGCAGGCCAGACAGGGCTAACTATGGCTACACCTTC. Amino acids: CASRPDRANYGYTF.

The chain combines TRBV11-2 with TRBJ2-2; D possibly corresponds to TRBD1 (5 bases). The germline gives CDR1 SGHAT, CDR2 FQNNGV. Trimming took 6 bases from V and 5 from J, leaving 13 bases between them. The CDR3 has 14 amino acids. CDR3 sequence: CASRYQGRTGELFF. For the CDR3, the DNA is TGTGCCAGCAGGTATCAGGGTAGGACCGGGGAGCTGTTTTTT. Drawing the rest from reference TRBV11-2 and TRBJ2-2, the complete variable domain is EAGVAQSPRYKIIEKRQSVAFWCNPISGHATLYWYQQILGQGPKLLIQFQNNGVVDDSQLPKDRFSAERLKGVDSTLKIQPAKLEDSAVYLCASRYQGRTGELFFGEGSRLTVL.

The CDR3 DNA is TGTGCCAGCAGCCAAGTGGGTCTCAGGGGGGCCTACGAGCAGTACTTC. Its translation is CASSQVGLRGAYEQYF. The chain couples TRBV3-1 (or the pseudogene TRBV3-2) to TRBJ2-7; TRBD1 is a possible D gene (7 bases). The CDR3 is 16 amino acids. V was shortened by 1 base and J by 2 bases, with 15 bases between the two germline ends. Germline lookup yields CDR1 LGHDT and CDR2 YNNKEL (reference sequence).

This chain connects TRBV10-2 to TRBJ1-3, with 7 bases that match TRBD1. The CDR3 is 15 residues long. Looked up from germline, CDR1 is WSHSY and CDR2 is SAAADI. Trimming took 6 bases from V and 0 from J; bases not matched to a gene: 5. CDR3 in amino acids: CASRETGDSGNTIYF. DNA for the CDR3: TGCGCCAGCAGGGAAACAGGGGACTCTGGAAACACCATATATTTT.